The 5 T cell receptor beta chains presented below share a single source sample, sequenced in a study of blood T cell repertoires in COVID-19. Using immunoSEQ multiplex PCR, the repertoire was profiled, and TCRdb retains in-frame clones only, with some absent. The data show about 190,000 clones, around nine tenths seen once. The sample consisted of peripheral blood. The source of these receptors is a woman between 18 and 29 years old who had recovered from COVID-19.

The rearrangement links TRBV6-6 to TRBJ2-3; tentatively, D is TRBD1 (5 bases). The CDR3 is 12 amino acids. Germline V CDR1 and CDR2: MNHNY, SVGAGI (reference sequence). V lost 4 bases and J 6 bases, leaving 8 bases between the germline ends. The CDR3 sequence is CASSWGLDTQYF. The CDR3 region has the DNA TGTGCCAGCAGTTGGGGCCTTGATACGCAGTATTTT.

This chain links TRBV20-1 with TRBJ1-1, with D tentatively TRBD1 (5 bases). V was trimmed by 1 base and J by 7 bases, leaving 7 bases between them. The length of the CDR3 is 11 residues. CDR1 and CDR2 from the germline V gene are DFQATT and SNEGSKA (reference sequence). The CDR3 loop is CSARGQIEAFF. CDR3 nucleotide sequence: TGCAGTGCTAGAGGACAGATTGAAGCTTTCTTT.

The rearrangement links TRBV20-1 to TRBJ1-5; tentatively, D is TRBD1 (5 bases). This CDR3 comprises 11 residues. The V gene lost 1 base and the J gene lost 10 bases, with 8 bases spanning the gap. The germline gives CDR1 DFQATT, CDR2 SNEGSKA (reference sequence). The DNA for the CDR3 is TGCAGTGCTAGAGGGGGGGGACCCCAGCATTTT. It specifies CSARGGGPQHF.

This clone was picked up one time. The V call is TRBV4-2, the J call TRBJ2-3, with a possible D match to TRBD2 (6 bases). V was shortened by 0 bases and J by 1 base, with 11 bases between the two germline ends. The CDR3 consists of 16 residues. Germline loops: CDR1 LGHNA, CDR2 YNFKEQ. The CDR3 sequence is CASSQDGPSGTDTQYF. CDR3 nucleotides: TGTGCCAGCAGCCAAGATGGCCCTAGCGGCACAGATACGCAGTATTTT.

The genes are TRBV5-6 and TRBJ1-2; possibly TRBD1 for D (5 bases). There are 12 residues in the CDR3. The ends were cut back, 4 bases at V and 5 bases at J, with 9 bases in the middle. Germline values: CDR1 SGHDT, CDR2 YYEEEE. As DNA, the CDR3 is TGTGCCAGCAGCATTGGGGCGTATGGCTACACCTTC. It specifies CASSIGAYGYTF. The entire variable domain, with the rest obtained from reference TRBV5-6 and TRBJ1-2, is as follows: DAGVTQSPTHLIKTRGQQVTLRCSPKSGHDTVSWYQQALGQGPQFIFQYYEEEERQRGNFPDRFSGHQFPNYSSELNVNALLLGDSALYLCASSIGAYGYTFGSGTRLTVV.